This T cell receptor beta chain is from a study of T cells in Graves' hyperthyroidism and ophthalmopathy. Amplification yielded TCR beta CDR3 regions, with RNA transcripts as the source. Primed by the HTBI set, a first-round RT-PCR was run on the TCR CDR3. One entry per CDR3 protein results from TCRdb running MiXCR on the multiplex PCR reads. This sample carries roughly 510,000 distinct CDR3 sequences, 20% to 25% of them seen once, and the ten largest clones take 26%. The CDR3 is made up of 13 amino acids. Unmatched junction bases numbered 5, after V lost 8 bases and J lost 2 bases. Germline V gene lookup returns CDR1 SNHLY and CDR2 FYNNEI.

Sequences were obtained from blood. The chain recombines TRBV2 with TRBJ1-1; 7 nucleotides agree with TRBD1. The receptor was isolated from a man younger than 35 with Graves' hyperthyroidism. CDR3 region: CASQGERNTEAFF. CDR3 nucleotide sequence: TGTGCCAGCCAGGGGGAGCGAAACACTGAAGCTTTCTTT. Full variable domain (missing parts from reference TRBV2 and TRBJ1-1): EPEVTQTPSHQVTQMGQEVILRCVPISNHLYFYWYRQILGQKVEFLVSFYNNEISEKSEIFDDQFSVERPDGSNFTLKIRSTKLEDSAMYFCASQGERNTEAFFGQGTRLTVV.